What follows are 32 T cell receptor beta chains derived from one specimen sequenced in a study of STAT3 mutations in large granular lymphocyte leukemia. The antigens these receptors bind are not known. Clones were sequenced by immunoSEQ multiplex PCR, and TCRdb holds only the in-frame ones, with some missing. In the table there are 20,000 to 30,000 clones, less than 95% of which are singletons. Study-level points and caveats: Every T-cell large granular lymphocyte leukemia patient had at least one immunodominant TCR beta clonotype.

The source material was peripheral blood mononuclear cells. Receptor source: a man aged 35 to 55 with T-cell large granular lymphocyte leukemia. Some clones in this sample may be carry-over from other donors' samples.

CDR3: CASSGPGKTEAFF. The CDR3 coding sequence is TGTGCCAGCAGCGGTCCAGGGAAAACTGAAGCTTTCTTT. The chain couples TRBV5-5 to TRBJ1-1; maybe TRBD1 (5 bases). Germline lookup yields CDR1 SGHKS and CDR2 YYEKEE (reference sequence). V lost 4 bases to trimming and J lost 5 bases, with 12 bases between them. The CDR3 is 13 residues long.

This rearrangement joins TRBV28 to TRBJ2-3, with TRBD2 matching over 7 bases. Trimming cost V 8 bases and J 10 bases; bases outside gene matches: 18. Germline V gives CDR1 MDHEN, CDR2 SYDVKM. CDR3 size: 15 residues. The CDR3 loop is CASRTLGTFAGAQYF. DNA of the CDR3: TGTGCCAGCCGTACCCTTGGGACCTTCGCGGGGGCGCAGTATTTT.

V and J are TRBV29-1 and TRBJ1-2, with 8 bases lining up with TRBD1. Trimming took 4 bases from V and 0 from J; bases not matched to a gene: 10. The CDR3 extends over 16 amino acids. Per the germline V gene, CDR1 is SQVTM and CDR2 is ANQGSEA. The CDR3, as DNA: TGCAGCGTTGCCCCGGCTGGGGGACAGGCTAACTATGGCTACACCTTC. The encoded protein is CSVAPAGGQANYGYTF.

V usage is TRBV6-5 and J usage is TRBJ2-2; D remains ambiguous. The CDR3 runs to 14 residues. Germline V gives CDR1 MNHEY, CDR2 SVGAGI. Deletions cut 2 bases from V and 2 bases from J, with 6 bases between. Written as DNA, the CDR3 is TGTGCCAGCAGTTACGGTCCAAACACCGGGGAGCTGTTTTTT. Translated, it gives CASSYGPNTGELFF.

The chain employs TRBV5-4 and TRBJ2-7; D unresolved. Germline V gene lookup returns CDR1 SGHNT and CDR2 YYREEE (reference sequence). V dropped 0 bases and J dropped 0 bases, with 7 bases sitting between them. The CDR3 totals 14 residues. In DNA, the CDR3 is TGTGCCAGCAGCTTGGTCGACAACTCCTACGAGCAGTACTTC. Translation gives CASSLVDNSYEQYF.

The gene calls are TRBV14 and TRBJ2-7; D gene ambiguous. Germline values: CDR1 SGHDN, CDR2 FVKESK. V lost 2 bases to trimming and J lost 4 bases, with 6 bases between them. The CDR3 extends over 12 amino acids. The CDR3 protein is CASSQNQYEQYF. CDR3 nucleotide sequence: TGTGCCAGCAGCCAAAATCAGTACGAGCAGTACTTC.

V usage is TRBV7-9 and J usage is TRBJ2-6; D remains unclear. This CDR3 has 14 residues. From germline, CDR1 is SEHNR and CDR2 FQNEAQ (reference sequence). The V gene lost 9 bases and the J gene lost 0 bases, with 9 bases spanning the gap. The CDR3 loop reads CASLPRSGANVLTF. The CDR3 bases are TGTGCCAGTCTTCCCCGCTCTGGGGCCAACGTCCTGACTTTC.

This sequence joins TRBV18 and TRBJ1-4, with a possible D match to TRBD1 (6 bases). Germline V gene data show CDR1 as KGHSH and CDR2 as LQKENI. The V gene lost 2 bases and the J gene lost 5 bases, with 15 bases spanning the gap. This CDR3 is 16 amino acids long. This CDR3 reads CASSPLSDSSNEKLFF. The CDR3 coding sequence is TGTGCCAGCTCACCATTATCGGACAGCTCAAATGAAAAACTGTTTTTT.

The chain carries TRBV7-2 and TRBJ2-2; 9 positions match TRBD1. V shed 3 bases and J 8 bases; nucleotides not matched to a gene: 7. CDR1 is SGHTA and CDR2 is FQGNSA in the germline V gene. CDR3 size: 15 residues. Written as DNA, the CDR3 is TGTGCCAGCAGCTTGGACAGGGGCGGTTTGGGGGAGCTGTTTTTT. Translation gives CASSLDRGGLGELFF.

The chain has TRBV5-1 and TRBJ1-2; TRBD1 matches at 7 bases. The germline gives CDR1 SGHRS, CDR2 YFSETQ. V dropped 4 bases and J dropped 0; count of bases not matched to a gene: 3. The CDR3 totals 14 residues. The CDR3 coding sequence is TGCGCCAGCAGCCCACAGGGGCCTAACTATGGCTACACCTTC. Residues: CASSPQGPNYGYTF.

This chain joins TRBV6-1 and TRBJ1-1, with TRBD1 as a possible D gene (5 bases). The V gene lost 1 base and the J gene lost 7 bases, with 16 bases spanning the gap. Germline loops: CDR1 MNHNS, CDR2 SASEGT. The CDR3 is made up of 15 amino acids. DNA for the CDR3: TGTGCCAGCAGTGAAGACCCGGGGGTAACTGGTGAAGCTTTCTTT. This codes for CASSEDPGVTGEAFF.

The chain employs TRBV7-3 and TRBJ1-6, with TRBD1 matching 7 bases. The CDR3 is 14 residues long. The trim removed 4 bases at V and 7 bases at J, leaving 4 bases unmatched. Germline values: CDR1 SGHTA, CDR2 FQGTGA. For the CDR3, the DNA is TGTGCCAGCAGCTCGCAGGGGGTAAATTCACCCCTCCACTTT. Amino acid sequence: CASSSQGVNSPLHF.

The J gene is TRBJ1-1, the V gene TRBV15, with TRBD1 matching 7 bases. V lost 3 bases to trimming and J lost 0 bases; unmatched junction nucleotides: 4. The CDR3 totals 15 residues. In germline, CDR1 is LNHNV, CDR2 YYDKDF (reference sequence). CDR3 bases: TGTGCCACCAGCAGGCCGGGACAGCTGAACACTGAAGCTTTCTTT. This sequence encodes CATSRPGQLNTEAFF. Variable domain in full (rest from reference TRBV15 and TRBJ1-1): DAMVIQNPRYQVTQFGKPVTLSCSQTLNHNVMYWYQQKSSQAPKLLFHYYDKDFNNEADTPDNFQSRRPNTSFCFLDIRSPGLGDTAMYLCATSRPGQLNTEAFFGQGTRLTVV.

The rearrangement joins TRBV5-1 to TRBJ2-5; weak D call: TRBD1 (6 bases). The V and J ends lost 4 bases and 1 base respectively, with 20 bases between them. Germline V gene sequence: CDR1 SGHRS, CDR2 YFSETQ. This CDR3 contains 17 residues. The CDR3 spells CASSQGRDTYLQETQYF. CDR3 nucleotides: TGCGCCAGCAGCCAAGGCCGGGACACTTATCTCCAAGAGACCCAGTACTTC.

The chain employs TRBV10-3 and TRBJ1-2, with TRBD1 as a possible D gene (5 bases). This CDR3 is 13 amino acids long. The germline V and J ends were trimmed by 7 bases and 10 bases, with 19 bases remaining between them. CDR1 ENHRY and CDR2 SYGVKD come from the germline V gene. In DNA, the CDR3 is TGTGCCATCACCCTGACTGGGGCCGGCACCTACACCTTC. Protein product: CAITLTGAGTYTF.

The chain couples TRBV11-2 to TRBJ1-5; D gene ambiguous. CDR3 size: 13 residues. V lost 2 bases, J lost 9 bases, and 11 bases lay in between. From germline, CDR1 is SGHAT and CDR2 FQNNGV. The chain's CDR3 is CASSLHEGGPQHF. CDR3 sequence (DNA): TGTGCCAGCAGCTTACACGAGGGAGGGCCCCAGCATTTT.

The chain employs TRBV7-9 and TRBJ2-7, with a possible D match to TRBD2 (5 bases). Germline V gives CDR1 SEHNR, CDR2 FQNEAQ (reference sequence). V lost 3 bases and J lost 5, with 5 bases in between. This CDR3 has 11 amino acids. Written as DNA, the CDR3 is TGTGCCAGCAGCTTCGGGGACGAGCAGTACTTC. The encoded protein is CASSFGDEQYF.

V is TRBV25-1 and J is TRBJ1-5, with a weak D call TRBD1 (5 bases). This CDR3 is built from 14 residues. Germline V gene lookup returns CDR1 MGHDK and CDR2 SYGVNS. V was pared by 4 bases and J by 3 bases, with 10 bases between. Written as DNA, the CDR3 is TGTGCCAGCAGTGGCGGGGCCTCCAATCAGCCCCAGCATTTT. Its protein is CASSGGASNQPQHF. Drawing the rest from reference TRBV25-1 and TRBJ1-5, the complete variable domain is EADIYQTPRYLVIGTGKKITLECSQTMGHDKMYWYQQDPGMELHLIHYSYGVNSTEKGDLSSESTVSRIRTEHFPLTLESARPSHTSQYLCASSGGASNQPQHFGDGTRLSIL.

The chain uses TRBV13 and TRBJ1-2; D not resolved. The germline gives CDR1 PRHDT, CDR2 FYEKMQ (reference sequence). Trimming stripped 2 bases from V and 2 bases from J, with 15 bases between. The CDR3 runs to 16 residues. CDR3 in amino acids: CASSLWADKLNYGYTF. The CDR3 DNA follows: TGTGCCAGCAGCTTATGGGCAGATAAGTTAAACTATGGCTACACCTTC.

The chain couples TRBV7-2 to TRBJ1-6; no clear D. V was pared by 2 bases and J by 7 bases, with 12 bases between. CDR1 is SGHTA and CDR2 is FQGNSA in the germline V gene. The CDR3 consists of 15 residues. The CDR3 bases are TGTGCCAGCAGCTTAAGGTCCCCAGCGAATTCACCCCTCCACTTT. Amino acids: CASSLRSPANSPLHF.

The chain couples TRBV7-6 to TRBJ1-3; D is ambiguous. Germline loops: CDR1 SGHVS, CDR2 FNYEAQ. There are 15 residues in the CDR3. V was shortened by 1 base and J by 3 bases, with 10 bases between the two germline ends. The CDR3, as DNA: TGTGCCAGCAGCTTAGGGGTCGGACTTGGAAACACCATATATTTT. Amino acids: CASSLGVGLGNTIYF.

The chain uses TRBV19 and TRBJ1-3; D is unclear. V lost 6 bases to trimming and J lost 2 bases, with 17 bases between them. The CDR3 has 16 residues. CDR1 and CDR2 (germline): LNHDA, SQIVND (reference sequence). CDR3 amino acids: CASSPTVTTPGNTIYF. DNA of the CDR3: TGTGCCAGTAGCCCGACCGTAACAACCCCTGGAAACACCATATATTTT.

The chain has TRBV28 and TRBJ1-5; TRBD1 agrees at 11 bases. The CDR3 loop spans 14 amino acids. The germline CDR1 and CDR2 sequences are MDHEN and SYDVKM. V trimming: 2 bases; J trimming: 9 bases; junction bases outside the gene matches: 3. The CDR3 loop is CASSLGTGGGPQHF. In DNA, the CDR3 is TGTGCCAGCAGTTTAGGGACAGGGGGTGGGCCCCAGCATTTT.

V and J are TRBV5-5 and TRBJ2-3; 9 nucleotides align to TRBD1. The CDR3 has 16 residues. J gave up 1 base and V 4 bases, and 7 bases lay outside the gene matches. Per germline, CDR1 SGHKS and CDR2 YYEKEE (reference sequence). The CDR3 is CASSPGTGYGTDTQYF. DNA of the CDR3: TGTGCCAGCAGCCCCGGGACAGGGTATGGCACAGATACGCAGTATTTT. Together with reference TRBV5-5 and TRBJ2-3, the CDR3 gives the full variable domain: DAGVTQSPTHLIKTRGQQVTLRCSPISGHKSVSWYQQVLGQGPQFIFQYYEKEERGRGNFPDRFSARQFPNYSSELNVNALLLGDSALYLCASSPGTGYGTDTQYFGPGTRLTVL.

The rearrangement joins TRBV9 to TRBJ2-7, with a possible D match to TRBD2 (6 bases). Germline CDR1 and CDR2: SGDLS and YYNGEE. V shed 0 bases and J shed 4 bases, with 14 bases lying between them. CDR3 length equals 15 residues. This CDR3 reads CASSVGRDSRYEQYF. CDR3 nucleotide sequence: TGTGCCAGCAGCGTAGGACGGGACTCCCGATACGAGCAGTACTTC.

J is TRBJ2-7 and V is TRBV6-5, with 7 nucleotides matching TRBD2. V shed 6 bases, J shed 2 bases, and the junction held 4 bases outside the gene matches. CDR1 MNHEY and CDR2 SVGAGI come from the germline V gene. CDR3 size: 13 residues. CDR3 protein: CASRIGLAYEQYF. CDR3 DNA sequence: TGTGCCAGCAGAATCGGACTAGCCTACGAGCAGTACTTC.

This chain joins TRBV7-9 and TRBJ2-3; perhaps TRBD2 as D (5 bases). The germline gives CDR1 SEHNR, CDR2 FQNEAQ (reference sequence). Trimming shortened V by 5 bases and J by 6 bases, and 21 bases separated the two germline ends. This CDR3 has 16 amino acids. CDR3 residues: CASSPGLGGMLDTQYF. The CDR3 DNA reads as TGTGCCAGCAGCCCCGGACTTGGCGGTATGTTGGATACGCAGTATTTT. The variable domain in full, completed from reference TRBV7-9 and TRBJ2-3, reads DTGVSQNPRHKITKRGQNVTFRCDPISEHNRLYWYRQTLGQGPEFLTYFQNEAQLEKSRLLSDRFSAERPKGSFSTLEIQRTEQGDSAMYLCASSPGLGGMLDTQYFGPGTRLTVL.

The CDR3, as DNA: TGTGCCAGCAGTTACTCGAAACAGGCTAGGGAGCCCCAGCATTTT. Protein product: CASSYSKQAREPQHF. The rearrangement joins TRBV6-5 to TRBJ1-5; D may be TRBD1 (5 bases). Germline V gene data show CDR1 as MNHEY and CDR2 as SVGAGI. Trimming stripped 0 bases from V and 8 bases from J, with 14 bases between. The CDR3 extends over 15 amino acids.

CDR3 residues: CASSQRDIRAFF. Written as DNA, the CDR3 is TGTGCCAGCAGCCAACGGGACATAAGGGCTTTCTTT. The chain employs TRBV5-8 and TRBJ1-1; maybe TRBD1 (6 bases). There are 12 residues in the CDR3. Germline CDR1 and CDR2: SGHTS and YDEGEE. V was cut by 4 bases and J by 11 bases, with 15 bases left in between.

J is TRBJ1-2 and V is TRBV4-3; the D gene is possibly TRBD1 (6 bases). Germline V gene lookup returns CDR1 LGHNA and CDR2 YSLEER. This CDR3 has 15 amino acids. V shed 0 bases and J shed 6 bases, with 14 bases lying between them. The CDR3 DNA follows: TGCGCCAGCAGCCAAGACCCGGGGGGGCAGAATGGCTACACCTTC. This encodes CASSQDPGGQNGYTF.

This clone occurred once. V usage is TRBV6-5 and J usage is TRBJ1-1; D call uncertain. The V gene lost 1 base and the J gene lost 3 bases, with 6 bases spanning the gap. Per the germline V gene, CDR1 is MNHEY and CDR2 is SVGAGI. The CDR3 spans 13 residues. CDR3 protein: CASSYWADTEAFF. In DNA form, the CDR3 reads TGTGCCAGCAGTTACTGGGCGGACACTGAAGCTTTCTTT.

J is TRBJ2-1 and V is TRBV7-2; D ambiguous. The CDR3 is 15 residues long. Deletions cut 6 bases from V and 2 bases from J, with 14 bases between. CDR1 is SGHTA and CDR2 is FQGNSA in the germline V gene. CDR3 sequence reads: CASRPTPDPYNEQFF. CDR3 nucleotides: TGTGCCAGCAGACCCACTCCTGACCCCTACAATGAGCAGTTCTTC.